This entry describes one TCR beta chain. Its target is unknown. The germline gene is not matched at one end of the junction; a read error may be the cause. CDR3 size: 15 residues. CDR1 is SEHNR, CDR2 FQNEAQ, per germline (reference sequence). It was with a sample-barcoded 5' primer and a J-beta primer mix that a second PCR of roughly 7 to 12 cycles was run. Using its own MiXCR run on the 5' RACE reads, TCRdb lists one record per CDR3 protein. The profile shows about 670,000 distinct CDR3 sequences, 40% to 45% of them singletons. The sample comes from a study of blood T cells in healthy people across ages. Study-wide results and caveats: Roughly linear declines in TCR beta diversity per million T cells occurred with age.

The chain uses TRBV7-9 and TRBJ2-7; D not resolved. The sequence was obtained from an elderly man in good health. The material sequenced was blood. CDR3 amino acids: CASSYPATGSSEQYF. Written as DNA, the CDR3 is TGTGCCAGCAGCTACCCGGCGACTGGCTCCTCCGAGCAGTACTTC. The full variable domain, rest sourced from reference TRBV7-9 and TRBJ2-7, is DTGVSQNPRHKITKRGQNVTFRCDPISEHNRLYWYRQTLGQGPEFLTYFQNEAQLEKSRLLSDRFSAERPKGSFSTLEIQRTEQGDSAMYLCASSYPATGSSEQYFGPGTRLTVT.